The text below deals with one TCR beta chain. Its antigen is not known. This entry comes from a study of cytomegalovirus exposure and HLA in healthy donors. Regarding the study as a whole: Using the classifier, cytomegalovirus status was reportedly diagnosed with high specificity and sensitivity.

V lost 3 bases, J lost 3 bases, and 5 bases lay in between. This CDR3 comprises 12 residues. The germline V gene encodes CDR1 SGHAT and CDR2 FQNNGV. The study ran its PCR with 60 Vbeta and 13 Jbeta primers. The table came from immunoSEQ multiplex PCR; TCRdb's copy has only in-frame clones and leaves some out. The profile shows some 150,000 clones, 70% to 80% of them singletons. This TCR came from a man aged 18 to 29 in good health and CMV-seropositive. V usage is TRBV11-2 and J usage is TRBJ1-2; D unclear. The sample taken for sequencing was PBMCs. This CDR3 is CASSFSDYGYTF. The CDR3 region has the DNA TGTGCCAGCAGCTTCTCGGACTATGGCTACACCTTC.